One and the same sample provided the 20 T cell receptor beta chains below, sequenced in a study of shared clonotypes between healthy human individuals. Using immunoSEQ multiplex PCR, the repertoire was profiled, and TCRdb retains in-frame clones only, with some absent. The repertoire consists of over 2 million clones, with around 90% occurring once and the leading ten covering 0.3% to 0.4%. What was sequenced was naive CD4+ T cells from PBMCs. Subset noted: CD45RA+ positively selected. All receptors come from a man aged 18 to 29 in good health. Some clones in this sample may be carry-over from other donors' samples.

The chain joins TRBV5-6 to TRBJ2-3, with D perhaps TRBD1 (5 bases). Germline V gene lookup returns CDR1 SGHDT and CDR2 YYEEEE. The CDR3 has 15 amino acids. V lost 2 bases, J lost 4 bases, and 14 bases lay in between. The CDR3 reads CASSFTQGRADTQYF. CDR3 bases: TGTGCCAGCAGCTTCACCCAGGGAAGGGCAGATACGCAGTATTTT.

Points on this clone: The junction differs from germline at one of its ends, possibly a read error. The chain combines TRBV29-1 with TRBJ2-7; TRBD2 aligns across 11 bases. The CDR3 is made up of 14 amino acids. CDR1 and CDR2 from the germline V gene are SQVTM and ANQGSEA. CDR3 nucleotide sequence: TGCAGCGTTCGAGGGACTAGCGGTTTTAACGAGCAGCACTTC. This gives the protein CSVRGTSGFNEQHF.

This clone was recorded a few times. The rearrangement uses TRBV6-5 and TRBJ2-7; 11 bases are a match to TRBD2. The CDR3 contains 15 residues. The germline V gene encodes CDR1 MNHEY and CDR2 SVGAGI. V lost 8 bases to trimming and J lost 4 bases; unmatched junction nucleotides: 10. The CDR3 spells CASRIAGGQWYEQYF. The DNA for the CDR3 is TGTGCCAGCCGTATAGCGGGAGGGCAATGGTACGAGCAGTACTTC.

The chain employs TRBV5-4 and TRBJ1-1; D gene unclear. Between the trimmed V and J ends, which lost 4 bases and 1 base, there was a span of 11 bases. Germline CDR1 is SGHNT and CDR2 is YYREEE (reference sequence). The CDR3 totals 14 residues. DNA for the CDR3: TGTGCCAGCAGCCCTCCCAGCCAGAACACTGAAGCTTTCTTT. It is translated as CASSPPSQNTEAFF.

The table lists this clone with a few counts. V usage is TRBV30 and J usage is TRBJ1-1; D is unresolved. Germline V gives CDR1 GTSNPN, CDR2 SVGIG (reference sequence). The V and J ends lost 0 bases and 2 bases respectively, with 25 bases between them. The CDR3 contains 19 residues. The CDR3 protein is CAWSVIRTVLPGGNTEAFF. Here the CDR3 DNA reads TGTGCCTGGAGTGTAATTAGGACGGTATTGCCAGGAGGTAACACTGAAGCTTTCTTT.

This chain links TRBV25-1 with TRBJ2-3; D ambiguous. Germline lookup yields CDR1 MGHDK and CDR2 SYGVNS. V lost 2 bases and J lost 7, with 4 bases in between. The length of the CDR3 is 11 residues. For the CDR3, the DNA is TGTGCCAGCAGTGAAGCCTATACGCAGTATTTT. Encoded protein: CASSEAYTQYF.

In its sample, this clone was seen a few times. This chain uses TRBV28 with TRBJ1-2; D is possibly TRBD1 (5 bases). Per germline, CDR1 MDHEN and CDR2 SYDVKM. Trimming removed 0 bases from V and 1 base from J, with 9 bases in between. There are 15 residues in the CDR3. CDR3 protein: CASSLWGPDNYGYTF. DNA of the CDR3: TGTGCCAGCAGTTTATGGGGGCCGGATAACTATGGCTACACCTTC.

The V and J genes are TRBV5-1 and TRBJ2-3, with 9 bases aligning to TRBD1. The CDR3 length is 18 residues. V shed 8 bases, J shed 8 bases, and the junction held 24 bases outside the gene matches. The V gene's germline CDR1 is SGHRS and CDR2 YFSETQ. CDR3: CARAGQGGGFGTWGTQYF. The CDR3 nucleotides read TGCGCCAGGGCGGGACAGGGAGGTGGGTTCGGAACTTGGGGTACGCAGTATTTT. The full variable domain, completed using reference TRBV5-1 and TRBJ2-3, is KAGVTQTPRYLIKTRGQQVTLSCSPISGHRSVSWYQQTPGQGLQFLFEYFSETQRNKGNFPGRFSGRQFSNSRSEMNVSTLELGDSALYLCARAGQGGGFGTWGTQYFGPGTRLTVL.

A remark on this clone: The same CDR3 arises from other DNA sequences in this sample as well. The gene calls are TRBV9 and TRBJ2-5, with D tentatively TRBD2 (5 bases). This CDR3 comprises 13 residues. Trimming took off 1 base at V and 3 bases at J, with 7 bases between the two ends. Germline V lookup: CDR1 SGDLS, CDR2 YYNGEE. This chain's CDR3 is CASSVTGKETQYF. CDR3 coding DNA: TGTGCCAGCAGCGTAACGGGAAAAGAGACCCAGTACTTC.

Points on this clone: Other DNA sequences in the same sample also yield this CDR3. J is TRBJ2-2 and V is TRBV5-1; 9 nucleotides agree with TRBD1. CDR1 and CDR2 (germline): SGHRS, YFSETQ. V trimming: 4 bases; J trimming: 3 bases; junction bases outside the gene matches: 4. This CDR3 has 15 amino acids. This CDR3 reads CASSLRTGDTGELFF. CDR3 sequence (DNA): TGCGCCAGCAGCCTACGGACAGGGGACACCGGGGAGCTGTTTTTT.

The chain has TRBV29-1 and TRBJ2-1; perhaps TRBD1 as D (6 bases). Germline V gene data show CDR1 as SQVTM and CDR2 as ANQGSEA. The CDR3 length is 16 residues. V dropped 0 bases and J dropped 0 bases, with 12 bases sitting between them. In DNA form, the CDR3 reads TGCAGCGTTGAAGAGGGACAACCGAGCTCCTACAATGAGCAGTTCTTC. Protein: CSVEEGQPSSYNEQFF.

Comment on this clone: Other DNA sequences within the sample encode an identical CDR3. J is TRBJ2-7 and V is TRBV5-1; TRBD1 matches at 11 bases. Germline V gene sequence: CDR1 SGHRS, CDR2 YFSETQ. CDR3 length: 14 residues. Unmatched junction bases numbered 4, after V lost 4 bases and J lost 4 bases. The DNA for the CDR3 is TGCGCCAGCAGCCTTGGGACAGGGGGTTACGAGCAGTACTTC. This codes for CASSLGTGGYEQYF.

This clone was counted a few times. At the DNA level, this CDR3 is encoded by other sequences in the same sample as well. The rearrangement uses TRBV19 and TRBJ1-4; 7 bases map to TRBD1. Germline assignment: CDR1 LNHDA and CDR2 SQIVND (reference sequence). The CDR3 extends over 15 amino acids. Trimming took 5 bases from V and 1 from J; bases not matched to a gene: 4. The CDR3 reads CASSPRTGTNEKLFF. The CDR3 nucleotides are TGTGCCAGTAGTCCCCGGACAGGAACTAATGAAAAACTGTTTTTT.

The chain has TRBV5-1 and TRBJ2-3; the match to TRBD2 covers 7 bases. The J segment lost 6 bases and the V segment lost 3 bases, leaving 10 bases of the junction unmatched. Germline lookup yields CDR1 SGHRS and CDR2 YFSETQ. CDR3 length equals 15 residues. The CDR3 here is CASSSDSGITDTQYF. The CDR3 bases are TGCGCCAGCAGCTCCGACAGCGGGATTACGGATACGCAGTATTTT. The variable domain in full, with the rest retrieved from reference TRBV5-1 and TRBJ2-3, is KAGVTQTPRYLIKTRGQQVTLSCSPISGHRSVSWYQQTPGQGLQFLFEYFSETQRNKGNFPGRFSGRQFSNSRSEMNVSTLELGDSALYLCASSSDSGITDTQYFGPGTRLTVL.

This clone was seen only once. This sequence joins TRBV2 and TRBJ2-7; no definite D call. The germline gives CDR1 SNHLY, CDR2 FYNNEI. Trimming removed 5 bases at V and 0 bases at J, with 11 bases between. This CDR3 comprises 14 residues. CDR3 in DNA: TGTGCCAGCAGTAAAACCGCGAGCTCCTACGAGCAGTACTTC. Translating it yields CASSKTASSYEQYF.

The chain employs TRBV29-1 and TRBJ2-1; 8 bases are shared with TRBD2. This CDR3 comprises 15 residues. Germline V gene data show CDR1 as SQVTM and CDR2 as ANQGSEA. The V and J ends lost 5 bases and 4 bases, in that order; junction bases with no gene match: 10. The CDR3 sequence is CSVPKWASGYNEQFF. In DNA, the CDR3 is TGCAGCGTTCCAAAATGGGCTAGCGGGTACAATGAGCAGTTCTTC.

The rearrangement links TRBV19 to TRBJ1-2, with 9 bases matching TRBD1. Germline V lookup: CDR1 LNHDA, CDR2 SQIVND (reference sequence). The ends lost 3 bases at V and 8 bases at J; junction bases unmatched: 7. There are 14 residues in the CDR3. The CDR3 DNA reads as TGTGCCAGTAGTATCGGGACAGGGCGAGGAGGCTACACCTTC. It specifies CASSIGTGRGGYTF.

V gene TRBV10-3 combines with J gene TRBJ1-2, with 8 bases identical to TRBD1. CDR1 is ENHRY and CDR2 is SYGVKD in the germline V gene. The J segment lost 8 bases and the V segment lost 10 bases, leaving 9 bases of the junction unmatched. The CDR3 loop spans 12 amino acids. The CDR3, as DNA: TGTGCCACCAAAGGACAGGGTAACGGCTACACCTTC. This translates into CATKGQGNGYTF.

To note about this clone: Additional DNA sequences in this sample encode the identical CDR3. This chain links TRBV29-1 with TRBJ2-7; D is possibly TRBD2 (5 bases). The V gene's germline CDR1 is SQVTM and CDR2 ANQGSEA. V lost 4 bases and J 2 bases, leaving 12 bases between the germline ends. The CDR3 sequence is 13 residues long. This chain's CDR3 is CSVVTGTTYEQYF. In DNA form, the CDR3 reads TGCAGCGTTGTGACGGGAACCACCTACGAGCAGTACTTC.

This chain connects TRBV2 to TRBJ2-7; weak D call: TRBD1 (6 bases). V lost 4 bases and J lost 6, with 10 bases in between. The CDR3 length is 12 residues. Germline assignment: CDR1 SNHLY and CDR2 FYNNEI. The CDR3 DNA reads as TGTGCCAGCAGTGTGCAGGGGACCGAGCAGTACTTC. Translation: CASSVQGTEQYF.